Listed here are 30 T cell receptor beta chains from one sample, sequenced in a study of technical replicates of blood from a few donors. Assay used: immunoSEQ multiplex PCR; TCRdb lists only in-frame clones, some missing. Of 67,000 or so clones listed, around nine tenths were seen once; the top ten hold around 0.34%. Material for sequencing was T cells isolated from PBMCs. Every receptor here comes from a human donor in good health.

The rearrangement links TRBV6-1 to TRBJ1-3; a weak D match, TRBD1 (6 bases). Trimming shortened V by 2 bases and J by 3 bases, and 14 bases separated the two germline ends. Germline V gene data show CDR1 as MNHNS and CDR2 as SASEGT. The CDR3 runs to 16 residues. CDR3 bases: TGTGCCAGCAGTGAATTAAGGATACAGGGTGGAAACACCATATATTTT. Its protein product is CASSELRIQGGNTIYF.

The sample holds one count of this clone. The chain combines TRBV5-6 with TRBJ2-7; the D gene is possibly TRBD1 (5 bases). The V gene's germline CDR1 is SGHDT and CDR2 YYEEEE. The V gene lost 2 bases and the J gene lost 6 bases, with 9 bases spanning the gap. The CDR3 runs to 12 residues. The CDR3 region is CASSLGVPEQYF. The CDR3 DNA is TGTGCCAGCAGCTTAGGGGTTCCCGAGCAGTACTTC.

V is TRBV9 and J is TRBJ2-7; D uncertain. V lost 0 bases and J lost 1, with 8 bases in between. CDR3 length equals 14 residues. The germline gives CDR1 SGDLS, CDR2 YYNGEE. The CDR3 DNA sequence: TGTGCCAGCAGCGTAGAGGCAGGATCCTACGAGCAGTACTTC. Translation gives CASSVEAGSYEQYF.

The V gene is TRBV7-9, the J gene TRBJ2-7; 14 nucleotides agree with TRBD2. CDR1 and CDR2 (germline): SEHNR, FQNEAQ (reference sequence). The CDR3 contains 15 residues. The V segment lost 4 bases and the J segment 7 bases; nucleotides outside the gene matches: 6. In nucleotides, the CDR3 is TGTGCCAGCAGCTCGGGGACTAGCGGGAGTGGAGAGCAGTACTTC. This gives the protein CASSSGTSGSGEQYF.

The chain is built from TRBV9 and TRBJ2-7; 7 nucleotides line up with TRBD2. CDR3 length equals 15 residues. Trimming cost V 0 bases and J 0 bases; bases outside gene matches: 3. Per the germline V gene, CDR1 is SGDLS and CDR2 is YYNGEE. Here the CDR3 DNA reads TGTGCCAGCAGCGTAGACGGGGGGAGCTCCTACGAGCAGTACTTC. It codes for CASSVDGGSSYEQYF.

This chain joins TRBV9 and TRBJ1-1, with 11 positions matching TRBD1. Germline CDR1 and CDR2: SGDLS and YYNGEE. This CDR3 contains 16 residues. V gave up 5 bases and J gave up 0 bases; unmatched junction bases: 6. As DNA, the CDR3 is TGTGCCAGCAGGTCATGGGACAGGGGGATGAACACTGAAGCTTTCTTT. Its protein product is CASRSWDRGMNTEAFF.

The CDR3: CASSKVISGGRWYNQPQHF. The DNA for the CDR3 is TGTGCCAGCAGCAAAGTGATATCGGGCGGGAGGTGGTACAATCAGCCCCAGCATTTT. This chain joins TRBV21-1 and TRBJ1-5. TRBV21-1 counts as a pseudogene. The CDR3 runs 19 residues.

The gene calls are TRBV5-4 and TRBJ2-5; D may be TRBD2 (5 bases). The V gene lost 4 bases and the J gene lost 4 bases, with 20 bases spanning the gap. CDR3 length: 16 amino acids. Per germline, CDR1 SGHNT and CDR2 YYREEE (reference sequence). The CDR3 sequence: CASSPTGTRDVETQYF. The CDR3 coding sequence is TGTGCCAGCAGCCCAACGGGAACCCGGGATGTAGAGACCCAGTACTTC.

This chain joins TRBV7-8 and TRBJ2-5; D is unclear. Trimming stripped 5 bases from V and 2 bases from J, with 15 bases between. The CDR3 contains 15 residues. Germline V gives CDR1 SGHVS, CDR2 FQNEAQ. The CDR3 region is CASSPLRSHQETQYF. As DNA, the CDR3 is TGTGCCAGCAGCCCCCTCCGGAGCCATCAAGAGACCCAGTACTTC. The variable domain in full, completed from reference TRBV7-8 and TRBJ2-5, reads GAGVSQSPRYKVAKRGQDVALRCDPISGHVSLFWYQQALGQGPEFLTYFQNEAQLDKSGLPSDRFFAERPEGSVSTLKIQRTQQEDSAVYLCASSPLRSHQETQYFGPGTRLLVL.

This clone was recorded a few times. The chain joins TRBV2 to TRBJ2-1; D perhaps matches TRBD1 (6 bases). Per the germline V gene, CDR1 is SNHLY and CDR2 is FYNNEI. Trimming left V 2 bases short and J 4 bases short, with 15 bases between. This CDR3 comprises 16 residues. CDR3 sequence reads: CASSETIQGRYNEQFF. In DNA, the CDR3 is TGTGCCAGCAGTGAAACGATACAGGGTCGGTACAATGAGCAGTTCTTC.

The rearrangement links TRBV28 to TRBJ2-7, with 9 positions matching TRBD2. CDR3 length: 18 amino acids. Germline V gene data show CDR1 as MDHEN and CDR2 as SYDVKM. V lost 6 bases and J lost 2; bases outside the gene matches: 17. The CDR3 region is CASSPQHLSGRRAYEQYF. Here the CDR3 DNA reads TGTGCCAGCAGCCCCCAGCACCTTAGCGGGAGAAGAGCCTACGAGCAGTACTTC.

The CDR3 sequence: CASSQDRLAGAWEQYF. The CDR3 nucleotides are TGCGCCAGCAGCCAAGATAGACTAGCGGGAGCGTGGGAGCAGTACTTC. The V and J genes are TRBV4-1 and TRBJ2-7; 12 bases match TRBD2. The CDR3 has 16 residues. Losses at the gene ends were 0 bases for V and 7 bases for J; bases not matched to a gene: 7. From germline, CDR1 is MGHRA and CDR2 YSYEKL.

CDR3 in amino acids: CASSHPSQDMNYGYTF. The CDR3 DNA follows: TGTGCCAGCAGCCATCCCTCCCAGGACATGAACTATGGCTACACCTTC. The chain carries TRBV9 and TRBJ1-2; possibly TRBD1 for D (5 bases). The CDR3 is 16 amino acids. V lost 4 bases and J lost 2, with 18 bases in between. The germline V gene encodes CDR1 SGDLS and CDR2 YYNGEE.

V gene TRBV7-9 combines with J gene TRBJ1-4; D is unclear. With 4 bases removed from V and 7 bases from J, the gap between germline ends came to 19 bases. Germline assignment: CDR1 SEHNR and CDR2 FQNEAQ (reference sequence). CDR3 length: 16 amino acids. CDR3 residues: CASSSAVRGGFEKLFF. CDR3 coding DNA: TGTGCCAGCAGCTCGGCCGTTCGGGGAGGATTTGAAAAACTGTTTTTT.

The CDR3 here is CASSLIETGNEKLFF. DNA for the CDR3: TGTGCCAGCTCGCTAATCGAAACGGGGAATGAAAAACTGTTTTTT. V gene TRBV5-5 combines with J gene TRBJ1-4; D remains unclear. The CDR3 is 15 residues long. Germline-derived CDR1 and CDR2 are SGHKS and YYEKEE (reference sequence). V dropped 7 bases and J dropped 5 bases, with 18 bases sitting between them.

V usage is TRBV4-2 and J usage is TRBJ2-6, with D possibly being TRBD1 (6 bases). Germline V gene sequence: CDR1 LGHNA, CDR2 YNFKEQ. V was clipped by 0 bases and J by 1 base, with 7 bases between them. The CDR3 loop spans 16 amino acids. The CDR3 region has the DNA TGTGCCAGCAGCCAAGACACAGGGTCTGGGGCCAACGTCCTGACTTTC. Protein product: CASSQDTGSGANVLTF.

The chain has TRBV6-1 and TRBJ2-7; 9 nucleotides line up with TRBD1. Trimming removed 6 bases from V and 0 bases from J; junction bases left unmatched: 3. Per germline, CDR1 MNHNS and CDR2 SASEGT. The CDR3 loop spans 14 amino acids. The CDR3 sequence is CASRGQGRSYEQYF. DNA of the CDR3: TGTGCCAGCAGGGGACAGGGCCGCTCCTACGAGCAGTACTTC.

This rearrangement joins TRBV5-1 to TRBJ2-1, with TRBD1 as a possible D gene (7 bases). Trimming removed 5 bases from V and 7 bases from J, with 16 bases in between. In germline, CDR1 is SGHRS, CDR2 YFSETQ. The CDR3 runs to 14 residues. The CDR3 DNA reads as TGCGCCAGCAGTATTGGCAGGGGGGTAAATGAGCAGTTCTTC. As protein: CASSIGRGVNEQFF.

The chain combines TRBV5-1 with TRBJ2-4; possible D gene TRBD1, 6 bases. This CDR3 comprises 15 residues. CDR1 SGHRS and CDR2 YFSETQ come from the germline V gene. V dropped 0 bases and J dropped 4 bases, with 11 bases sitting between them. The CDR3 here is CASSLELQGKNIQYF. In DNA, the CDR3 is TGCGCCAGCAGCTTGGAGCTCCAGGGGAAAAACATTCAGTACTTC.

Only one count was recorded for this clone. J is TRBJ2-2 and V is TRBV7-6, with D possibly being TRBD2 (6 bases). The V end was cut by 1 base, the J end by 5 bases, with 8 bases between. CDR3 length: 14 amino acids. In germline, CDR1 is SGHVS, CDR2 FNYEAQ. The CDR3 sequence is CASSLVGGTGELFF. CDR3 nucleotides: TGTGCCAGCAGCTTAGTGGGGGGAACCGGGGAGCTGTTTTTT.

This clone was observed a few times. The CDR3 nucleotides read TGTGCCAGTAGTACGGAACAGGGAGAAAGCGGGGAGCTGTTTTTT. It yields the protein CASSTEQGESGELFF. V usage is TRBV19 and J usage is TRBJ2-2, with D perhaps matching TRBD1 (6 bases). With 4 bases removed from V and 7 bases from J, the gap between germline ends came to 16 bases. In germline, CDR1 is LNHDA, CDR2 SQIVND (reference sequence). This CDR3 has 15 amino acids.

The chain recombines TRBV7-9 with TRBJ2-5, with TRBD2 matching over 10 bases. The CDR3 consists of 16 residues. The V gene's germline CDR1 is SEHNR and CDR2 FQNEAQ (reference sequence). V trimming: 5 bases; J trimming: 5 bases; junction bases outside the gene matches: 11. CDR3: CASSTRAGGPPETQYF. The CDR3 DNA is TGTGCCAGCAGCACCCGAGCGGGAGGGCCCCCGGAGACCCAGTACTTC.

The CDR3 region is CAWSQGADEQFF. In nucleotides, the CDR3 is TGTGCCTGGAGTCAGGGGGCCGATGAGCAGTTCTTC. This chain uses TRBV30 with TRBJ2-1, with 8 bases fitting TRBD1. This CDR3 is built from 12 residues. With V trimmed by 2 bases and J by 8 bases, 2 bases remained unmatched. CDR1 and CDR2 from the germline V gene are GTSNPN and SVGIG (reference sequence).

The genes are TRBV4-1 and TRBJ2-5, with D possibly matching TRBD1 (6 bases). The V end lost 0 bases, the J end lost 4 bases, and 9 bases lay between the germline ends. Per germline, CDR1 MGHRA and CDR2 YSYEKL. The length of the CDR3 is 14 residues. The CDR3 nucleotides are TGCGCCAGCAGCCAAGAACCCAGGGGAGAGACCCAGTACTTC. It codes for CASSQEPRGETQYF.

The chain links TRBV10-2 to TRBJ2-1; 8 positions agree with TRBD2. Germline values: CDR1 WSHSY, CDR2 SAAADI. The CDR3 loop spans 14 amino acids. Trimming at V came to 7 bases and at J to 0 bases, leaving 2 bases not matched to a gene. The CDR3 sequence is CASTGLASYNEQFF. The CDR3 nucleotides read TGCGCCAGCACTGGACTAGCCTCCTACAATGAGCAGTTCTTC.

V and J are TRBV4-2 and TRBJ2-1, with TRBD2 identical over 10 bases. This CDR3 is 17 amino acids long. With 0 bases clipped from V and 9 bases from J, the junction kept 11 bases outside the gene matches. Germline V gene lookup returns CDR1 LGHNA and CDR2 YNFKEQ. The CDR3 region is CASSQEVLAGSSAEQFF. The DNA for the CDR3 is TGTGCCAGCAGCCAAGAAGTACTAGCGGGGAGTTCCGCTGAGCAGTTCTTC.

J is TRBJ2-3 and V is TRBV9, with TRBD2 matching 7 bases. Per germline, CDR1 SGDLS and CDR2 YYNGEE. Unmatched junction bases numbered 6, after V lost 0 bases and J lost 2 bases. This CDR3 is 16 amino acids long. CDR3 in DNA: TGTGCCAGCAGCGTAGGGCGGCTAGCGGTCACAGATACGCAGTATTTT. Translation: CASSVGRLAVTDTQYF.

The chain is built from TRBV5-4 and TRBJ2-3; 10 positions match TRBD2. CDR3 size: 17 residues. Germline V lookup: CDR1 SGHNT, CDR2 YYREEE (reference sequence). V shed 4 bases and J 3 bases; nucleotides not matched to a gene: 11. In DNA form, the CDR3 reads TGTGCCAGCAGCCCGACGGTGGCTAGCGGGAGAACAGATACGCAGTATTTT. Protein: CASSPTVASGRTDTQYF. The full variable domain, its missing parts supplied by reference TRBV5-4 and TRBJ2-3, is ETGVTQSPTHLIKTRGQQVTLRCSSQSGHNTVSWYQQALGQGPQFIFQYYREEENGRGNFPPRFSGLQFPNYSSELNVNALELDDSALYLCASSPTVASGRTDTQYFGPGTRLTVL.

The chain joins TRBV9 to TRBJ1-1, with TRBD1 identical over 8 bases. With 4 bases clipped from V and 7 bases from J, the junction kept 12 bases outside the gene matches. From germline, CDR1 is SGDLS and CDR2 YYNGEE. The CDR3 has 15 amino acids. In nucleotides, the CDR3 is TGTGCCAGCAGCAGACAACAGGGGGGAGGCGGTGAAGCTTTCTTT. Residues: CASSRQQGGGGEAFF.

V usage is TRBV7-7 and J usage is TRBJ2-5; no clear D. V lost 1 base to trimming and J lost 4 bases, with 10 bases between them. The CDR3 is 14 amino acids. Germline V gene sequence: CDR1 SSHAT, CDR2 FNYEAQ (reference sequence). The CDR3 region is CASSLGGFSETQYF. The CDR3 DNA is TGTGCCAGCAGCTTAGGAGGTTTTTCAGAGACCCAGTACTTC.